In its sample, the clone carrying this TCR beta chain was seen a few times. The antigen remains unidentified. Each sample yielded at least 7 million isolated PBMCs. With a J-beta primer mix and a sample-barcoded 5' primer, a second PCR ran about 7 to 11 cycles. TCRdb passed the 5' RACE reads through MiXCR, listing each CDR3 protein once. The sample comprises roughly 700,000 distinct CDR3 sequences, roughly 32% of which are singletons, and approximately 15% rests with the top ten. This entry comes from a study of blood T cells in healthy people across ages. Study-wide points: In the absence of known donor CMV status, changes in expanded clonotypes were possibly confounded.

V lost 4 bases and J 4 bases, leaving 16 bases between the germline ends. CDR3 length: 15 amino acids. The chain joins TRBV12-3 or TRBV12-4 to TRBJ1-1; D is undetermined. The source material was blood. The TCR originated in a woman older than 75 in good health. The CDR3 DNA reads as TGTGCCAGCAGTTGGACGGAACCCGTTCGCACTGAAGCTTTCTTT. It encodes CASSWTEPVRTEAFF.